The source of this T cell receptor (beta chain) is a study of T cells in Graves' hyperthyroidism and ophthalmopathy. Criteria for exclusion of patients were uncontrolled infection, other autoimmune disease, pregnancy or lactation. Out of approximately 10 ml of fresh peripheral blood came the PBMCs. Using RNA transcripts as the source, TCR beta CDR3 regions were amplified. HTBI primers were the set used in a first-round RT-PCR of the TCR CDR3. MiXCR, run by TCRdb on the multiplex PCR reads, gives a single entry per CDR3 protein. The table shows about 770,000 distinct CDR3 sequences, with around 20% occurring only once. The ends were cut back, 7 bases at V and 4 bases at J, with 14 bases in the middle. Germline V gives CDR1 SEHNR, CDR2 FQNEAQ (reference sequence). The CDR3 spans 15 residues. There are a few counts of this clonotype.

The chain is built from TRBV7-9 and TRBJ1-6, with D maybe TRBD1 (5 bases). The TCR comes from a woman aged 45-65 years with Graves' hyperthyroidism that later progressed to Graves' ophthalmopathy. The sample consisted of blood. CDR3 amino acids: CASTEGLGYNSPLHF. CDR3 nucleotides: TGTGCCAGCACCGAGGGGCTGGGGTATAATTCACCCCTCCACTTT.